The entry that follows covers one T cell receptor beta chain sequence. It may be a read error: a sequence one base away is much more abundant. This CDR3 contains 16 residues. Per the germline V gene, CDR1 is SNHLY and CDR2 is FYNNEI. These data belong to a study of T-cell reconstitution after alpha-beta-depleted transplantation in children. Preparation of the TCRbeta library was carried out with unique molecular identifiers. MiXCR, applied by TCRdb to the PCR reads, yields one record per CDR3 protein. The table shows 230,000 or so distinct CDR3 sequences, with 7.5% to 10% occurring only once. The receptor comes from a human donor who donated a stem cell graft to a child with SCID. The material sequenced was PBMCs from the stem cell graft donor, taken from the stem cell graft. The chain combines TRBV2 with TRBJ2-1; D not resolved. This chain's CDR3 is CAGSEDVSATYNEQFF. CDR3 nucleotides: TGTGCCGGCAGTGAAGACGTCTCCGCAACCTACAATGAGCAGTTCTTC.